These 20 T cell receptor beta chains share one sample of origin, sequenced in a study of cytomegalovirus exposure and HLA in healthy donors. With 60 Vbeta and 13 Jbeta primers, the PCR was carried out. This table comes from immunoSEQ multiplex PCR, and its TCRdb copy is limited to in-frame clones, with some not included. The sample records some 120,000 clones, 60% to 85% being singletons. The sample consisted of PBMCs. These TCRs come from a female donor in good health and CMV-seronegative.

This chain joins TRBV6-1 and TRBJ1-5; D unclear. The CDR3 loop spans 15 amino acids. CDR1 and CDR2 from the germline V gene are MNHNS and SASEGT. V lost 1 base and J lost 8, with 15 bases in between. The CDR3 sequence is CASSEGRRAWEPQHF. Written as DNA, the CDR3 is TGTGCCAGCAGTGAAGGTCGGCGGGCGTGGGAGCCCCAGCATTTT.

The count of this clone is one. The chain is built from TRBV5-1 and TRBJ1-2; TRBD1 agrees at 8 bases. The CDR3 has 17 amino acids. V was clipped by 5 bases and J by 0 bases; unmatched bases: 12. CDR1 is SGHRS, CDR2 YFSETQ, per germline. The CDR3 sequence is CASRTTPGQAANYGYTF. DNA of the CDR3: TGCGCCAGCAGGACGACTCCGGGACAGGCAGCTAACTATGGCTACACCTTC. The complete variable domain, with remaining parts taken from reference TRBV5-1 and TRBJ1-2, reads KAGVTQTPRYLIKTRGQQVTLSCSPISGHRSVSWYQQTPGQGLQFLFEYFSETQRNKGNFPGRFSGRQFSNSRSEMNVSTLELGDSALYLCASRTTPGQAANYGYTFGSGTRLTVV.

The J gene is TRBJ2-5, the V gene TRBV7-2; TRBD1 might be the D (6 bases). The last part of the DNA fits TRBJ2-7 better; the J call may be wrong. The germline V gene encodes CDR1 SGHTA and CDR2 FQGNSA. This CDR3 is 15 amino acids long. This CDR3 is CASSLDPGQSYEQYF. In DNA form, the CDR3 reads TGTGCCAGCAGCTTAGACCCCGGACAGTCCTACGAGCAGTACTTC.

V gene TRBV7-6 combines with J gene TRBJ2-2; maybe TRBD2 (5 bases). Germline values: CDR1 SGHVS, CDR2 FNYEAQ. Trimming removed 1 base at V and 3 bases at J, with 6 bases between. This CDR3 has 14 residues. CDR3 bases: TGTGCCAGCAGCTTAGGGGAGTACACCGGGGAGCTGTTTTTT. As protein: CASSLGEYTGELFF.

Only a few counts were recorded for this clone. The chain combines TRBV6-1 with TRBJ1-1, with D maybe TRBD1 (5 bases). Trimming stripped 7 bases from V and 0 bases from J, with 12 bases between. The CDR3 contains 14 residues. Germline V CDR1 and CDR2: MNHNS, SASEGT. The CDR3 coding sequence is TGTGCCAGCACGAGGGGAGGCATGAACACTGAAGCTTTCTTT. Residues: CASTRGGMNTEAFF.

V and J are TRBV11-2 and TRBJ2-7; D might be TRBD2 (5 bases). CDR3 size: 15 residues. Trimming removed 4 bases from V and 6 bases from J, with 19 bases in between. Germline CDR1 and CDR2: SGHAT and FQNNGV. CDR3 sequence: CASSSTLGVFGEQYF. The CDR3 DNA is TGTGCCAGCAGCTCAACCCTGGGAGTTTTTGGCGAGCAGTACTTC.

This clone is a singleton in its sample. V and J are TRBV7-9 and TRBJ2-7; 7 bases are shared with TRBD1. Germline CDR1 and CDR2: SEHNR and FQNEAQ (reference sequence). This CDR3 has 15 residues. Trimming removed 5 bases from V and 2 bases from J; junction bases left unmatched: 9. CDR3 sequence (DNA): TGTGCCAGCAGCCACGCATGGGACAGCACCTACGAGCAGTACTTC. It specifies CASSHAWDSTYEQYF.

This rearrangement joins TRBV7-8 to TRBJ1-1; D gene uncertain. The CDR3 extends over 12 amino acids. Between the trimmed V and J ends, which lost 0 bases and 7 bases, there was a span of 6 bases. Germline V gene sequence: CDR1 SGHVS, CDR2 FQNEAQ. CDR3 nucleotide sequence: TGTGCCAGCAGCTTAGCTGCGGGTGAAGCTTTCTTT. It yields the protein CASSLAAGEAFF.

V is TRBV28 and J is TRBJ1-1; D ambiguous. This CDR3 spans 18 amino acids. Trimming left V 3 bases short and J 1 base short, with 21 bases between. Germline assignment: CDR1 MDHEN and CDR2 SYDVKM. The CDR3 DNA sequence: TGTGCCAGCAGTTTCCCTCTTAGACGAGGTCGCGAGAACACTGAAGCTTTCTTT. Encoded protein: CASSFPLRRGRENTEAFF.

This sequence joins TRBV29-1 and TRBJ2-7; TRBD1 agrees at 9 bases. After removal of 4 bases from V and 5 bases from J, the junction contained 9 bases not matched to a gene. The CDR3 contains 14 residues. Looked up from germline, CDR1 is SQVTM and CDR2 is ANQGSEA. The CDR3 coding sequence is TGCAGCGTTGTTACAGGGGGCCGACTGGACGAGCAGTACTTC. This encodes CSVVTGGRLDEQYF.

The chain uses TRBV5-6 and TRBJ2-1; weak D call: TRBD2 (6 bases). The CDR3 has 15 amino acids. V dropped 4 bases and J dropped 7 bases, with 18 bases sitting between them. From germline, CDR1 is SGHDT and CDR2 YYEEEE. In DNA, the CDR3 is TGTGCCAGCAGCCACTGGAGGGAGAAGAGGAATGAGCAGTTCTTC. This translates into CASSHWREKRNEQFF. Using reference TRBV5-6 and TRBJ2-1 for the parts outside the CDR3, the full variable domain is DAGVTQSPTHLIKTRGQQVTLRCSPKSGHDTVSWYQQALGQGPQFIFQYYEEEERQRGNFPDRFSGHQFPNYSSELNVNALLLGDSALYLCASSHWREKRNEQFFGPGTRLTVL.

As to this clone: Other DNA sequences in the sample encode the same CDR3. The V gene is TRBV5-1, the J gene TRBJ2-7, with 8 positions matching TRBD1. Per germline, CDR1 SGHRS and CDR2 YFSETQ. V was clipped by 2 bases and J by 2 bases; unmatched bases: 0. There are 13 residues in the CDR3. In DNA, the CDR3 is TGCGCCAGCAGCTTACAGGGGGCCTACGAGCAGTACTTC. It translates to CASSLQGAYEQYF.

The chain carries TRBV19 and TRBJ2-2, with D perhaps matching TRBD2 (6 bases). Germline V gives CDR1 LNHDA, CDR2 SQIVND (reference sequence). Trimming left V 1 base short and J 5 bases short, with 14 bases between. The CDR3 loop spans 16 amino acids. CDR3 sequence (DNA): TGTGCCAGTAGTATAGGGACCGGGACTTTTACCGGGGAGCTGTTTTTT. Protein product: CASSIGTGTFTGELFF.

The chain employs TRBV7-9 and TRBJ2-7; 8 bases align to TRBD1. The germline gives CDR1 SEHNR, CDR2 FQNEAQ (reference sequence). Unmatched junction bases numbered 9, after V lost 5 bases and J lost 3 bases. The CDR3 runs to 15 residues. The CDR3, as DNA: TGTGCCAGCAGCGTCGGGACAGGCGGGCTCTACGAGCAGTACTTC. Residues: CASSVGTGGLYEQYF.

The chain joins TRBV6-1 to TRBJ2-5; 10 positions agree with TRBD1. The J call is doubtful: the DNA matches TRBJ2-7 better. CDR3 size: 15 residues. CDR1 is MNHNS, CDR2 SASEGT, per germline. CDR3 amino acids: CASSERGTGVGEQYF. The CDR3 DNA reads TGTGCCAGCAGTGAAAGGGGGACAGGGGTGGGCGAGCAGTACTTC.

The CDR3 DNA reads TGCAGCGTTGGGGGGGAGAGGTTACGGGACTATGGCTACACCTTC. Its protein product is CSVGGERLRDYGYTF. The chain is built from TRBV29-1 and TRBJ1-2, with a tentative D call TRBD1 (5 bases). This CDR3 has 15 residues. Trimming stripped 4 bases from V and 3 bases from J, with 18 bases between. CDR1 and CDR2 (germline): SQVTM, ANQGSEA.

In nucleotides, the CDR3 is TGTGCCAGAAGCTTGGACATATCCTACGAGCAGTACTTC. Translated, it gives CARSLDISYEQYF. The chain links TRBV7-5 to TRBJ2-7; the table names TRBD1, a call not compared with the DNA. TRBV7-5 is described as a pseudogene. The length of the CDR3 is 13 residues.

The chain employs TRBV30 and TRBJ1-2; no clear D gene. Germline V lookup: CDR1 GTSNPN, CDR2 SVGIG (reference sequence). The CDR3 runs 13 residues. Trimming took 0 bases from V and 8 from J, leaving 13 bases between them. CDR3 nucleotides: TGTGCCTGGAGTGTACATAGGAGCGTGGGCTACACCTTC. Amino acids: CAWSVHRSVGYTF. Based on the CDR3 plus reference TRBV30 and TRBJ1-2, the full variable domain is SQTIHQWPATLVQPVGSPLSLECTVEGTSNPNLYWYRQAAGRGLQLLFYSVGIGQISSEVPQNLSASRPQDRQFILSSKKLLLSDSGFYLCAWSVHRSVGYTFGSGTRLTVV.

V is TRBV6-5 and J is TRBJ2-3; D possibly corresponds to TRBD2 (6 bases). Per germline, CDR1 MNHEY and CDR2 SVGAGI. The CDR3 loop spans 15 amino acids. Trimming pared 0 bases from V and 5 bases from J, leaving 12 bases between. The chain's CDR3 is CASSYSRQGGDTQYF. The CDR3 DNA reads TGTGCCAGCAGTTACTCGCGTCAGGGAGGAGATACGCAGTATTTT.

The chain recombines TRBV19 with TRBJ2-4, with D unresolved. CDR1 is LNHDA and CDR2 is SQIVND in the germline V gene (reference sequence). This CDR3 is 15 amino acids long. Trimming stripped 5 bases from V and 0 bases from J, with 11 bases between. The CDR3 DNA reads TGTGCCAGTAGTGTGACTGCCCTAGCCAAAAACATTCAGTACTTC. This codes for CASSVTALAKNIQYF.